This note documents a single TCR beta chain sequence. This sample stems from a study of OX40 agonist ivuxolimab in advanced cancers. Method: immunoSEQ multiplex PCR; TCRdb's copy keeps in-frame clones and lacks some. The sample carries some 72,000 clones, 92% recorded once. The ends were cut back, 3 bases at V and 1 base at J, with 7 bases in the middle. This CDR3 has 14 amino acids. The V gene's germline CDR1 is SEHNR and CDR2 FQNEAQ (reference sequence). This specimen was CD4+ or CD8+ T cells sorted from blood, taken in a trial of the OX40 agonist ivuxolimab. The chain links TRBV7-9 to TRBJ2-4; no firm D call. This receptor was identified in an adult with an advanced solid tumor such as melanoma, head and neck, liver or kidney cancer. CDR3 in DNA: TGTGCCAGCAGCTTGGTTCGGGCCAAAAACATTCAGTACTTC. Encoded protein: CASSLVRAKNIQYF.